The 24 T cell receptor beta chains in this list originate from one sample, sequenced in a study of blood T cell repertoires in COVID-19. TCRdb's copy holds only in-frame clones and misses some; the assay was immunoSEQ multiplex PCR. The sample carries 300,000 to 500,000 clones, around 90% recorded once. Sample: PBMCs or T cells enriched from blood (not recorded which). These receptors were collected from a woman in her thirties or forties with acute COVID-19.

The chain is built from TRBV18 and TRBJ1-5, with 10 nucleotides matching TRBD1. Germline assignment: CDR1 KGHSH and CDR2 LQKENI. V trimming: 5 bases; J trimming: 6 bases; junction bases outside the gene matches: 4. CDR3 size: 14 residues. CDR3 region: CASSGTGEVQPQHF. The CDR3 DNA follows: TGTGCCAGCTCAGGGACAGGGGAGGTTCAGCCCCAGCATTTT.

J is TRBJ2-7 and V is TRBV5-5; possible D gene TRBD1, 6 bases. The CDR3 length is 14 residues. Trimming left V 6 bases short and J 1 base short, with 14 bases between. Germline V gene lookup returns CDR1 SGHKS and CDR2 YYEKEE (reference sequence). CDR3 DNA sequence: TGTGCCAGCATCCCAGGGGCACCTTCCTACGAGCAGTACTTC. Its translation is CASIPGAPSYEQYF.

The chain joins TRBV5-8 to TRBJ1-1; 7 bases fit TRBD1. The CDR3 is 17 amino acids. Unmatched junction bases numbered 14, after V lost 4 bases and J lost 2 bases. Germline CDR1 is SGHTS and CDR2 is YDEGEE. CDR3 bases: TGTGCCAGCAGCCGTAGGACCATCGACAGGGATAACACTGAAGCTTTCTTT. It codes for CASSRRTIDRDNTEAFF.

This chain links TRBV2 with TRBJ1-5; weak D call: TRBD1 (5 bases). The CDR3 is 16 amino acids. Germline CDR1 and CDR2: SNHLY and FYNNEI. Trimming removed 6 bases at V and 3 bases at J, with 18 bases between. The CDR3 loop reads CASRLGLATFNQPQHF. In DNA form, the CDR3 reads TGTGCCAGCAGACTGGGACTAGCCACTTTCAATCAGCCCCAGCATTTT.

This clone occurred once. This chain joins TRBV7-9 and TRBJ2-2, with 9 bases matching TRBD2. Germline V gives CDR1 SEHNR, CDR2 FQNEAQ (reference sequence). V lost 5 bases and J lost 4; bases outside the gene matches: 14. The CDR3 consists of 18 residues. CDR3 sequence: CASSRLGGGELGTGELFF. For the CDR3, the DNA is TGTGCCAGCAGCCGTCTCGGCGGGGGGGAGTTGGGCACCGGGGAGCTGTTTTTT. The full variable domain, its missing parts supplied by reference TRBV7-9 and TRBJ2-2, is DTGVSQNPRHKITKRGQNVTFRCDPISEHNRLYWYRQTLGQGPEFLTYFQNEAQLEKSRLLSDRFSAERPKGSFSTLEIQRTEQGDSAMYLCASSRLGGGELGTGELFFGEGSRLTVL.

The CDR3 nucleotides are TGTGCCAGCAGCGGGCCAGGGAACGAGCAGTACTTC. Translated, it gives CASSGPGNEQYF. The chain is built from TRBV7-9 and TRBJ2-7, with D tentatively TRBD1 (5 bases). The length of the CDR3 is 12 residues. Trimming removed 5 bases from V and 5 bases from J, with 10 bases in between. Germline V CDR1 and CDR2: SEHNR, FQNEAQ (reference sequence).

This clone has only a few counts. As DNA, the CDR3 is TGTGCCAGCAGTGATGGGACAGGGGTAGAAAAACTGTTTTTT. Its translation is CASSDGTGVEKLFF. This chain connects TRBV25-1 to TRBJ1-4; TRBD1 aligns across 10 bases. CDR1 is MGHDK, CDR2 SYGVNS, per germline. The CDR3 runs 14 residues. V was clipped by 3 bases and J by 8 bases; unmatched bases: 3.

The CDR3 DNA reads as TGTGCCTGGAGTGTCGGACAGTCCGGCTACACCTTC. The encoded protein is CAWSVGQSGYTF. The rearrangement joins TRBV30 to TRBJ1-2; D might be TRBD1 (6 bases). Germline V gene data show CDR1 as GTSNPN and CDR2 as SVGIG (reference sequence). V was trimmed by 0 bases and J by 8 bases, leaving 10 bases between them. This CDR3 spans 12 amino acids.

The chain recombines TRBV9 with TRBJ2-6; 9 bases align to TRBD1. CDR1 is SGDLS and CDR2 is YYNGEE in the germline V gene. V shed 3 bases, J shed 0 bases, and the junction held 7 bases outside the gene matches. CDR3 length equals 18 residues. The DNA for the CDR3 is TGTGCCAGCAGCGGATCGGGACAGGGAGACTCTGGGGCCAACGTCCTGACTTTC. Its protein is CASSGSGQGDSGANVLTF.

V usage is TRBV2 and J usage is TRBJ2-2, with 7 bases identical to TRBD1. The V gene end was trimmed by 5 bases and the J gene end by 0 bases; junction bases not matched to a gene: 3. Germline V lookup: CDR1 SNHLY, CDR2 FYNNEI. This CDR3 has 15 residues. The CDR3 bases are TGTGCCAGCAGTAGACAGGGCCCGAACACCGGGGAGCTGTTTTTT. It codes for CASSRQGPNTGELFF.

The V gene is TRBV19, the J gene TRBJ1-1, with TRBD1 as a possible D gene (6 bases). The CDR3 length is 11 residues. Germline CDR1 reads LNHDA; CDR2 reads SQIVND (reference sequence). With 2 bases removed from V and 8 bases from J, the gap between germline ends came to 6 bases. CDR3 sequence: CASSIQGEAFF. The DNA for the CDR3 is TGTGCCAGTAGTATACAGGGGGAAGCTTTCTTT.

The chain combines TRBV5-5 with TRBJ2-7; TRBD1 matches 10 bases. The CDR3 runs to 16 residues. CDR1 is SGHKS, CDR2 YYEKEE, per germline (reference sequence). V shed 4 bases, J shed 4 bases, and the junction held 11 bases outside the gene matches. This chain's CDR3 is CASSAKGTGEYYEQYF. In DNA, the CDR3 is TGTGCCAGCAGCGCGAAAGGGACAGGGGAGTATTACGAGCAGTACTTC.

The chain has TRBV2 and TRBJ1-1; a weak D match, TRBD1 (5 bases). The CDR3 is made up of 13 amino acids. With 6 bases removed from V and 7 bases from J, the gap between germline ends came to 15 bases. Germline values: CDR1 SNHLY, CDR2 FYNNEI. CDR3 DNA sequence: TGTGCCAGCAGCGGGGGTTTCTCGCATGAAGCTTTCTTT. It specifies CASSGGFSHEAFF.

The chain's CDR3 is CASSRTGFGEKLFF. The CDR3 DNA is TGTGCCAGTAGCAGGACAGGGTTTGGCGAAAAACTGTTTTTT. The rearrangement joins TRBV19 to TRBJ1-4; 8 bases line up with TRBD1. V gave up 6 bases and J gave up 8 bases; unmatched junction bases: 8. In germline, CDR1 is LNHDA, CDR2 SQIVND (reference sequence). This CDR3 spans 14 amino acids.

The rearrangement links TRBV25-1 to TRBJ1-2, with 9 nucleotides matching TRBD1. Germline values: CDR1 MGHDK, CDR2 SYGVNS. This CDR3 spans 15 amino acids. Trimming at V came to 8 bases and at J to 3 bases, leaving 10 bases not matched to a gene. CDR3 nucleotide sequence: TGTGCCAGCGTTCCAACCGGGACAGGGTACTATGGCTACACCTTC. As protein: CASVPTGTGYYGYTF.

This clone has only a few counts. The chain joins TRBV5-1 to TRBJ1-2, with 10 bases aligning to TRBD1. Germline V gene sequence: CDR1 SGHRS, CDR2 YFSETQ. Unmatched junction bases numbered 1, after V lost 0 bases and J lost 8 bases. This CDR3 comprises 13 residues. The CDR3 loop is CASSLETGGGYTF. The CDR3 DNA sequence: TGCGCCAGCAGCTTGGAGACAGGGGGCGGCTACACCTTC.

The genes are TRBV2 and TRBJ2-7; 11 nucleotides agree with TRBD2. In germline, CDR1 is SNHLY, CDR2 FYNNEI. V gave up 10 bases and J gave up 0 bases; unmatched junction bases: 5. The CDR3 totals 14 residues. CDR3 residues: CATRSGGASYEQYF. CDR3 nucleotides: TGTGCCACCCGTAGCGGGGGGGCCTCCTACGAGCAGTACTTC.

This rearrangement joins TRBV9 to TRBJ1-2; the D is unclear. Trimming shortened V by 4 bases and J by 7 bases, and 8 bases separated the two germline ends. Per the germline V gene, CDR1 is SGDLS and CDR2 is YYNGEE. CDR3 length: 11 amino acids. The DNA for the CDR3 is TGTGCCAGCAGCCCCCTCTCTGGCTACACCTTC. As protein: CASSPLSGYTF.

V gene TRBV2 combines with J gene TRBJ2-2; 9 bases agree with TRBD1. The CDR3 consists of 14 residues. Germline V gene data show CDR1 as SNHLY and CDR2 as FYNNEI. V was clipped by 5 bases and J by 7 bases; unmatched bases: 5. CDR3 DNA: TGTGCCAGCAGTCTGGGACAGGGTTACGGGGAGCTGTTTTTT. It specifies CASSLGQGYGELFF.

This clone was counted between two and nine times. The chain employs TRBV19 and TRBJ1-1; D is uncertain. This CDR3 contains 13 residues. Germline CDR1 reads LNHDA; CDR2 reads SQIVND (reference sequence). V was trimmed by 0 bases and J by 1 base, leaving 3 bases between them. The CDR3 nucleotides read TGTGCCAGTAGTATAGACGGGAACACTGAAGCTTTCTTT. This translates into CASSIDGNTEAFF.

The J gene is TRBJ2-2, the V gene TRBV12-3 or TRBV12-4; D is possibly TRBD2 (6 bases). The CDR3 runs 13 residues. Deletions cut 3 bases from V and 6 bases from J, with 8 bases between. CDR3 coding DNA: TGTGCCAGCAGTTTCGGGAGACCCGGGGAGCTGTTTTTT. It specifies CASSFGRPGELFF.

The V call is TRBV12-5, the J call TRBJ2-3; the match to TRBD2 covers 12 bases. The CDR3 is made up of 16 amino acids. Germline V gives CDR1 LGHNT, CDR2 FRNRAP. V lost 6 bases, J lost 2 bases, and 6 bases stayed unmatched. CDR3: CASGRLAGANTDTQYF. In DNA form, the CDR3 reads TGTGCTAGTGGCCGACTAGCGGGGGCGAACACAGATACGCAGTATTTT.

V usage is TRBV15 and J usage is TRBJ1-1, with D possibly being TRBD1 (5 bases). V was clipped by 0 bases and J by 4 bases, with 12 bases between them. Germline V lookup: CDR1 LNHNV, CDR2 YYDKDF (reference sequence). The CDR3 is 15 residues long. The CDR3 sequence is CATSRDWGVGTEAFF. The CDR3 region has the DNA TGTGCCACCAGCAGAGATTGGGGGGTTGGCACTGAAGCTTTCTTT.

This chain connects TRBV4-1 to TRBJ1-3, with D unclear. Per the germline V gene, CDR1 is MGHRA and CDR2 is YSYEKL. Trimming removed 1 base at V and 2 bases at J, with 12 bases between. CDR3 size: 16 residues. The CDR3 sequence is CASSQVGIGPGNTIYF. DNA for the CDR3: TGCGCCAGCAGCCAAGTCGGAATTGGGCCTGGAAACACCATATATTTT.